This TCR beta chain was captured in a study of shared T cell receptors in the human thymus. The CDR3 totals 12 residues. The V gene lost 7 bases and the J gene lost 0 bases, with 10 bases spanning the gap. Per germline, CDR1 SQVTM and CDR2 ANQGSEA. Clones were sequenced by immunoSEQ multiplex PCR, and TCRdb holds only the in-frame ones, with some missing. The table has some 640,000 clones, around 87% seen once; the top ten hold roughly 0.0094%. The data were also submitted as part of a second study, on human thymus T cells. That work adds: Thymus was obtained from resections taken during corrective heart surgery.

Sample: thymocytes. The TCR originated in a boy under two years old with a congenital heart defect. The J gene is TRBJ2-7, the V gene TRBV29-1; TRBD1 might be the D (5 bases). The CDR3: CSAETASYEQYF. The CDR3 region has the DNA TGCAGCGCCGAGACAGCCTCCTACGAGCAGTACTTC.